This T cell receptor (beta chain) was captured by sequencing in a study of cytomegalovirus exposure and HLA in healthy donors. Some clones are missing from TCRdb's copy, which holds only in-frame ones; the method was immunoSEQ multiplex PCR. This sample has approximately 160,000 clones, with roughly nine tenths found just once. Concerning this clone: Its antigen remains unknown.

Study results and caveats: Among TCR beta chains, those listed as cytomegalovirus-associated numbered roughly 150. The classifier reportedly diagnosed cytomegalovirus status with high sensitivity and specificity.

Germline V gene sequence: CDR1 MNHNS, CDR2 SASEGT. V was trimmed by 6 bases and J by 14 bases, leaving 14 bases between them. The CDR3 is made up of 12 amino acids. V gene TRBV6-1 combines with J gene TRBJ1-6; D is possibly TRBD1 (5 bases). The sequence came from a young woman in good health and CMV-seropositive. The material sequenced was PBMCs. The CDR3 protein is CASRGGLSSLHF. The CDR3 DNA sequence: TGTGCCAGCAGGGGGGGTCTCTCGTCCCTCCACTTT.